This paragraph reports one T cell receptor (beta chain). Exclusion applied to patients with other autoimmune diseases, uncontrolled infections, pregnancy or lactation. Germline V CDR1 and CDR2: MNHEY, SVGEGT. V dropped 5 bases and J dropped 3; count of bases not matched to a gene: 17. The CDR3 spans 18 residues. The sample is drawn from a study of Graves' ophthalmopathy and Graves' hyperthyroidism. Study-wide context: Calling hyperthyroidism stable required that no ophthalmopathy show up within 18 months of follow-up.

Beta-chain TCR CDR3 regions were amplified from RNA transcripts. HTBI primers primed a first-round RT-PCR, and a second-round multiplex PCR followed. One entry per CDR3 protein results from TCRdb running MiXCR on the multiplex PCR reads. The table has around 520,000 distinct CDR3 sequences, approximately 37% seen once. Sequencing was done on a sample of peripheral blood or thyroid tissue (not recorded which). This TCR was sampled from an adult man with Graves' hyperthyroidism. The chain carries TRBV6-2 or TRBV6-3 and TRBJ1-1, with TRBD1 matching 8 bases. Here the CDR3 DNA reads TGTGCCAGCAGTGAACCCTGGACAGGGAGTAATTTGGACACTGAAGCTTTCTTT. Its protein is CASSEPWTGSNLDTEAFF.